One sample yielded the 10 T cell receptor beta chains listed below, sequenced in a study of T cell responses to AZD1222 COVID-19 vaccine. TCRdb keeps only in-frame clones here, not all; method: immunoSEQ multiplex PCR. The sample lists some 120,000 clones, roughly 87% occurring once. The starting material was peripheral blood, obtained on day 0 of AZD1222 vaccination. The receptors originated from an adult in good health.

The V gene is TRBV3-1 (or the pseudogene TRBV3-2), the J gene TRBJ1-1; D gene ambiguous. Trimming left V 3 bases short and J 11 bases short, with 16 bases between. Germline loops: CDR1 LGHDT, CDR2 YNNKEL (reference sequence). The CDR3 length is 13 residues. The CDR3 nucleotides are TGTGCCAGCAGCCACACTACATGGGGAGCGGCTTTCTTT. Translation: CASSHTTWGAAFF.

J is TRBJ2-2 and V is TRBV3-1 (or the pseudogene TRBV3-2); D possibly corresponds to TRBD1 (6 bases). The ends were cut back, 2 bases at V and 8 bases at J, with 18 bases in the middle. This CDR3 comprises 16 residues. Germline V lookup: CDR1 LGHDT, CDR2 YNNKEL (reference sequence). The CDR3 nucleotides read TGTGCCAGCAGCCAAAGCAACAGGGTTACTTCTGGGGAGCTGTTTTTT. Translation gives CASSQSNRVTSGELFF.

This rearrangement joins TRBV3-1 (or the pseudogene TRBV3-2) to TRBJ2-7; TRBD2 agrees at 12 bases. With V trimmed by 5 bases and J by 2 bases, 4 bases remained unmatched. The germline gives CDR1 LGHDT, CDR2 YNNKEL (reference sequence). CDR3 length: 15 residues. The CDR3 region has the DNA TGTGCCAGCAGCGTGACTAGCGGGGGCCCCTACGAGCAGTACTTC. This translates into CASSVTSGGPYEQYF.

The chain carries TRBV5-1 and TRBJ2-3; weak D call: TRBD2 (5 bases). Germline V CDR1 and CDR2: SGHRS, YFSETQ. The CDR3 covers 16 residues. V was trimmed by 0 bases and J by 1 base, leaving 12 bases between them. The CDR3 region has the DNA TGCGCCAGCAGCTTGGGAAGTCTCGGGGGCACAGATACGCAGTATTTT. Its translation: CASSLGSLGGTDTQYF.

The V and J genes are TRBV28 and TRBJ1-1; D not certain. The length of the CDR3 is 14 residues. V dropped 5 bases and J dropped 4 bases, with 14 bases sitting between them. Germline V CDR1 and CDR2: MDHEN, SYDVKM. This CDR3 reads CASSPPAGGTEAFF. The DNA for the CDR3 is TGTGCCAGCAGTCCCCCGGCGGGAGGCACTGAAGCTTTCTTT. Supplemented by reference TRBV28 and TRBJ1-1, the full variable domain reads DVKVTQSSRYLVKRTGEKVFLECVQDMDHENMFWYRQDPGLGLRLIYFSYDVKMKEKGDIPEGYSVSREKKERFSLILESASTNQTSMYLCASSPPAGGTEAFFGQGTRLTVV.

CDR3 nucleotides: TGCGCCAGCAGCCAAGGGAGATTGGGGGGGGCGACAGATACGCAGTATTTT. Translated: CASSQGRLGGATDTQYF. J is TRBJ2-3 and V is TRBV4-1; perhaps TRBD2 as D (7 bases). The CDR3 is 17 amino acids. Trimming shortened V by 1 base and J by 3 bases, and 17 bases separated the two germline ends. The germline gives CDR1 MGHRA, CDR2 YSYEKL.

The rearrangement uses TRBV20-1 and TRBJ1-2; no definite D call. Germline-derived CDR1 and CDR2 are DFQATT and SNEGSKA (reference sequence). The CDR3 is made up of 10 amino acids. DNA of the CDR3: TGCAGCCCGGTGGAGAATGGCTACACCTTC. Protein sequence: CSPVENGYTF.

This sequence joins TRBV6-2 or TRBV6-3 and TRBJ1-5, with TRBD1 identical over 7 bases. J lost 0 bases, V lost 6 bases, and 8 bases had no gene match. Germline-derived CDR1 and CDR2 are MNHEY and SVGEGT. This CDR3 is built from 16 residues. In nucleotides, the CDR3 is TGTGCCAGCAGCCGCCGGACAGGTTATAGCAATCAGCCCCAGCATTTT. It is translated as CASSRRTGYSNQPQHF.

CDR3 nucleotides: TGCAGTGCTAGTAACGGGGGTACTACTGAAGCTTTCTTT. This sequence encodes CSASNGGTTEAFF. The chain recombines TRBV20-1 with TRBJ1-1, with D possibly matching TRBD1 (5 bases). This CDR3 comprises 13 residues. Germline lookup yields CDR1 DFQATT and CDR2 SNEGSKA (reference sequence). The V and J ends lost 3 bases and 5 bases respectively, with 13 bases between them.

The chain combines TRBV7-2 with TRBJ2-3, with D possibly TRBD2 on 5 matching bases. The CDR3 has 17 amino acids. V was shortened by 0 bases and J by 3 bases, with 16 bases between the two germline ends. Germline lookup yields CDR1 SGHTA and CDR2 FQGNSA. The CDR3 is CASSLAEIGIGTDTQYF. Written as DNA, the CDR3 is TGTGCCAGCAGCTTAGCGGAGATCGGGATTGGAACAGATACGCAGTATTTT.